The source of this TCR beta chain is a study of shared clonotypes between healthy human individuals. Deep was the level used in running the assay. Some clones are missing from TCRdb's copy, which holds only in-frame ones; the method was immunoSEQ multiplex PCR. The sample contains 550,000 to 850,000 clones, roughly two thirds of which appear only once. This CDR3 region has 15 residues. The germline V gene encodes CDR1 SGHAT and CDR2 FQNNGV. The V end was cut by 8 bases, the J end by 3 bases, with 20 bases between. The receptor comes from a woman aged 25 to 39 in good health. The chain has TRBV11-2 and TRBJ2-7, with a possible D match to TRBD2 (7 bases). Source material: memory CD4+ T cells sorted from blood. The sample's subset: CD45RA-negative fraction. In nucleotides, the CDR3 is TGTGCCAGCGTTACTGGGGGAGCGGGACACTACGAGCAGTACTTC. This translates into CASVTGGAGHYEQYF. The complete variable domain, with remaining parts taken from reference TRBV11-2 and TRBJ2-7, reads EAGVAQSPRYKIIEKRQSVAFWCNPISGHATLYWYQQILGQGPKLLIQFQNNGVVDDSQLPKDRFSAERLKGVDSTLKIQPAKLEDSAVYLCASVTGGAGHYEQYFGPGTRLTVT.